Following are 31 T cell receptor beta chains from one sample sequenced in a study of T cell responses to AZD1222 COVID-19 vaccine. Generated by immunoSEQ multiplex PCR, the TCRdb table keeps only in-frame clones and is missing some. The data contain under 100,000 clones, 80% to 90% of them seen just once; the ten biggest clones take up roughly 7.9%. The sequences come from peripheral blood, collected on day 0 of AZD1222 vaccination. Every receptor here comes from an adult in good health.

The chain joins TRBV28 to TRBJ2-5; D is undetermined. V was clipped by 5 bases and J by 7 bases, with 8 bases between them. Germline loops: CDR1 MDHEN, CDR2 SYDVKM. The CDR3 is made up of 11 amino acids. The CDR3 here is CASSPRLTQYF. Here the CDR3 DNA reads TGTGCCAGCAGTCCCCGGTTGACCCAGTACTTC.

The CDR3 loop reads CASSLRDEQYF. The DNA for the CDR3 is TGTGCCAGCAGTTTGAGGGACGAGCAGTACTTC. The chain couples TRBV12-3 or TRBV12-4 to TRBJ2-7; D perhaps matches TRBD2 (5 bases). The ends were cut back, 3 bases at V and 5 bases at J, with 5 bases in the middle. CDR3 length: 11 residues.

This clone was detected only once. CDR3 DNA: TGTGCCAGCAGTGACTCAGCAGCGAACACCGGGGAGCTGTTTTTT. This gives the protein CASSDSAANTGELFF. The genes are TRBV6-4 and TRBJ2-2; no definite D call. Germline loops: CDR1 MRHNA, CDR2 SNTAGT. V was pared by 0 bases and J by 0 bases, with 5 bases between. The CDR3 spans 15 residues.

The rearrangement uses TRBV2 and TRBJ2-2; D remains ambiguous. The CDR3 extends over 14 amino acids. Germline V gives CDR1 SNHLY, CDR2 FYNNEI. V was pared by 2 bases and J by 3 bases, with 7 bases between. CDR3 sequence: CASSELGYTGELFF. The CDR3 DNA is TGTGCCAGCAGTGAATTGGGATACACCGGGGAGCTGTTTTTT.

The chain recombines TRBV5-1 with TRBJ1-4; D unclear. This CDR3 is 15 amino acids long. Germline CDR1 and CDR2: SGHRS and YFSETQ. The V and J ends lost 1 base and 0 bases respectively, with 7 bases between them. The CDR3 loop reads CASSLSTATNEKLFF. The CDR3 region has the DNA TGCGCCAGCAGCTTGTCCACAGCAACTAATGAAAAACTGTTTTTT.

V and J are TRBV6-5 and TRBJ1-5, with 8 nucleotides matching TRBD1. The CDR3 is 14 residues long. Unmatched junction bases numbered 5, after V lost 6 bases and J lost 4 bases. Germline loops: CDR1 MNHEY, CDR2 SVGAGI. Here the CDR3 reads CASRVTGGNQPQHF. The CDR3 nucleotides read TGTGCCAGCAGGGTTACAGGGGGGAATCAGCCCCAGCATTTT.

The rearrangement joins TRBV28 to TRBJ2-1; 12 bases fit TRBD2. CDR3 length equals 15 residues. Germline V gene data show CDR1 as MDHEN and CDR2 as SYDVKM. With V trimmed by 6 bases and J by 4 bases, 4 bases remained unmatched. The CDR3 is CASRSTSGGYNEQFF. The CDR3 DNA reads TGTGCCAGCAGATCGACTAGCGGGGGTTACAATGAGCAGTTCTTC.

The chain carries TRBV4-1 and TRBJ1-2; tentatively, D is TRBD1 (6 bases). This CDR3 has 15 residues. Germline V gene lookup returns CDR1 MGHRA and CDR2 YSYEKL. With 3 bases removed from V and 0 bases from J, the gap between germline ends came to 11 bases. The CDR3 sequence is CASSQPRTANYGYTF. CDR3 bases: TGCGCCAGCAGCCAGCCAAGGACAGCTAACTATGGCTACACCTTC.

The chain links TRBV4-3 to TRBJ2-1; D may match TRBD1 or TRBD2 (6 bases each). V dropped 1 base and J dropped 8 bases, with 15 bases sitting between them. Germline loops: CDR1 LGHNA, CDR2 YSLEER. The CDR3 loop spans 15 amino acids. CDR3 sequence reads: CASSQGSGAGDEQFF. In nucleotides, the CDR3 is TGCGCCAGCAGCCAAGGATCGGGGGCAGGAGATGAGCAGTTCTTC.

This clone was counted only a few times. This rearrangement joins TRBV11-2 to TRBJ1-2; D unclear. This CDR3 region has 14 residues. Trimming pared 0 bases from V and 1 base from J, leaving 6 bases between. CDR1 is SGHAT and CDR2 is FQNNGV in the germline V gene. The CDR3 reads CASSLDSVNYGYTF. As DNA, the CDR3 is TGTGCCAGCAGCTTAGATTCTGTTAACTATGGCTACACCTTC.

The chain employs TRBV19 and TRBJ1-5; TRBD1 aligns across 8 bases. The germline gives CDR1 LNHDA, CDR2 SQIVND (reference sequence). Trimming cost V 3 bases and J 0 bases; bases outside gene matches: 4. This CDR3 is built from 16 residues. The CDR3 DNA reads TGTGCCAGTAGTATCCAGGGGGCACCTAGCAATCAGCCCCAGCATTTT. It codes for CASSIQGAPSNQPQHF.

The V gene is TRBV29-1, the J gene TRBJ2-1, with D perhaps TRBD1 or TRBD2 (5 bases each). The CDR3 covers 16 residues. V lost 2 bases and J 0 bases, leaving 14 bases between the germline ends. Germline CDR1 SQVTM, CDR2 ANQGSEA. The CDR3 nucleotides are TGCAGCGTTGAATCGGGGCAGATTAACTCCTACAATGAGCAGTTCTTC. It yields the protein CSVESGQINSYNEQFF.

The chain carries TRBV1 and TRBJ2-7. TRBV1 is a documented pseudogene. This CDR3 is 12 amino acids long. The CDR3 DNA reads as TGCACCAGCAGCCTGAGGGGCCACTGGCGGTACTTC. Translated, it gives CTSSLRGHWRYF.

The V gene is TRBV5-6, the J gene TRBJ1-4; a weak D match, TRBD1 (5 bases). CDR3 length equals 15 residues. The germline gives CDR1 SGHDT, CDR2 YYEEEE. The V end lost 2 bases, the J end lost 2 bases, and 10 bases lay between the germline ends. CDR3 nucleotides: TGTGCCAGCAGCTTATGGGGCAGGACTAATGAAAAACTGTTTTTT. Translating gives CASSLWGRTNEKLFF.

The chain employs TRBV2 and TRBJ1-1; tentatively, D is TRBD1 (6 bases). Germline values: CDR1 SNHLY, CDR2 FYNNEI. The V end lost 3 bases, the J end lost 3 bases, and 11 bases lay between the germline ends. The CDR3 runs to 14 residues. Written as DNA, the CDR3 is TGTGCCAGCAGTGACGACAGGAGATACACTGAAGCTTTCTTT. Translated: CASSDDRRYTEAFF.

The CDR3 here is CAITKSGGTDTQYF. The DNA for the CDR3 is TGTGCCATCACCAAAAGCGGGGGCACAGATACGCAGTATTTT. The J gene is TRBJ2-3, the V gene TRBV10-3; the match to TRBD2 covers 7 bases. Germline V CDR1 and CDR2: ENHRY, SYGVKD. The CDR3 sequence is 14 residues long. V was pared by 7 bases and J by 1 base, with 5 bases of the junction left unmatched.

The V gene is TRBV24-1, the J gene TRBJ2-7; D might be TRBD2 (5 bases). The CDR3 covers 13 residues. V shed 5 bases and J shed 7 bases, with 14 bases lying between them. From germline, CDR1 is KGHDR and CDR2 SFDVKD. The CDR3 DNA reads TGTGCCACCAGTGGCTCGGAGGACCGAGAGCAGTACTTC. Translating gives CATSGSEDREQYF.

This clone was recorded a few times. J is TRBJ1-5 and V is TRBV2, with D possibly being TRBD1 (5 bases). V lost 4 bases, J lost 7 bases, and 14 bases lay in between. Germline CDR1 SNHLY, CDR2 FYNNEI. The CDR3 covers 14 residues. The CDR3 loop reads CASSVGGLRQPQHF. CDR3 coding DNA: TGTGCCAGCAGTGTTGGGGGGTTGAGACAGCCCCAGCATTTT.

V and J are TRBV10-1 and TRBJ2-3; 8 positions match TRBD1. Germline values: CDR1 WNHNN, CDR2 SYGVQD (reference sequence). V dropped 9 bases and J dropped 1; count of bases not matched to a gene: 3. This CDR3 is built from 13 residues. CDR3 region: CASKGQGTDTQYF. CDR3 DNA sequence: TGCGCCAGTAAGGGACAGGGCACAGATACGCAGTATTTT.

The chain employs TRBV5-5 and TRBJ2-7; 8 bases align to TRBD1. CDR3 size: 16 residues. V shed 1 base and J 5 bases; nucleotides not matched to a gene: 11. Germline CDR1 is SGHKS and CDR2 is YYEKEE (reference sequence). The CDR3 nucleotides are TGTGCCAGCAGCTTGTTTACGGGACAGGTGAGGAACGAGCAGTACTTC. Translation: CASSLFTGQVRNEQYF.

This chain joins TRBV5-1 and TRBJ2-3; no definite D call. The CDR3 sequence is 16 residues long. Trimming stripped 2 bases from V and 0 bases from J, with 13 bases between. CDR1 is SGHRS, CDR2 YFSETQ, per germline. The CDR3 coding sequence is TGCGCCAGCAGCTTATCGGTCGGACCTAGCACAGATACGCAGTATTTT. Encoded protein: CASSLSVGPSTDTQYF.

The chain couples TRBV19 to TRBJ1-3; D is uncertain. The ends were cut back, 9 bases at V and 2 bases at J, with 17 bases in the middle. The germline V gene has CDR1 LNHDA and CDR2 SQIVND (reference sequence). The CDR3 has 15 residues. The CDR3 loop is CASLRRIGAGNTIYF. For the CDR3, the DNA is TGTGCCAGCCTTAGACGGATCGGGGCTGGAAACACCATATATTTT. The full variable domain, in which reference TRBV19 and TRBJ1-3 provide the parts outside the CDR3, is DGGITQSPKYLFRKEGQNVTLSCEQNLNHDAMYWYRQDPGQGLRLIYYSQIVNDFQKGDIAEGYSVSREKKESFPLTVTSAQKNPTAFYLCASLRRIGAGNTIYFGEGSWLTVV.

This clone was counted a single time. Written as DNA, the CDR3 is TGTGCCAGCAGTTACTCAGGGGTAGCCAAAAACATTCAGTACTTC. It translates to CASSYSGVAKNIQYF. This sequence joins TRBV6-5 and TRBJ2-4; a weak D match, TRBD1 (5 bases). The CDR3 runs 15 residues. Trimming cost V 0 bases and J 0 bases, with 6 bases left between them. Germline V lookup: CDR1 MNHEY, CDR2 SVGAGI.

This chain's CDR3 is CASRIREEAQYF. In DNA, the CDR3 is TGCGCCAGCAGGATTAGGGAAGAGGCGCAGTATTTT. The chain joins TRBV5-1 to TRBJ2-3; D remains ambiguous. CDR1 and CDR2 from the germline V gene are SGHRS and YFSETQ. Trimming left V 5 bases short and J 10 bases short, with 14 bases between. The CDR3 runs 12 residues.

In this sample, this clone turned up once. The CDR3 is CASSPGHANTEAFF. The CDR3 DNA sequence: TGCGCCAGCAGCCCTGGACATGCGAACACTGAAGCTTTCTTT. The V call is TRBV4-1, the J call TRBJ1-1; possibly TRBD1 for D (5 bases). Germline V CDR1 and CDR2: MGHRA, YSYEKL. V lost 4 bases and J lost 1, with 10 bases in between. This CDR3 is 14 amino acids long.

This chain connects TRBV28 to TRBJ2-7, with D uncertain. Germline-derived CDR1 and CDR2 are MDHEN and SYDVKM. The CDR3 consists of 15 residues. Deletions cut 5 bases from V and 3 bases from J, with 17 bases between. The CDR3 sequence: CASSQIATFDYEQYF. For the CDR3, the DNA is TGTGCCAGCAGTCAAATCGCGACGTTCGACTACGAGCAGTACTTC.

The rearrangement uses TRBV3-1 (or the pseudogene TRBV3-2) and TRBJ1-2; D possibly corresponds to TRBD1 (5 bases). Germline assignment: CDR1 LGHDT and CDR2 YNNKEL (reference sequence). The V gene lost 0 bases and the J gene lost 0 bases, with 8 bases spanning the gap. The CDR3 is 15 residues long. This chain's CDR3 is CASSQDARANYGYTF. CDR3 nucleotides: TGTGCCAGCAGCCAAGACGCCAGGGCTAACTATGGCTACACCTTC.

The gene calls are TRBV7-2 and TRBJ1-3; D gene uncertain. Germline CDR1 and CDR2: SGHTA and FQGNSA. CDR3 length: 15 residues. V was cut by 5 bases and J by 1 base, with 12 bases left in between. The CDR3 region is CASSPLGGSGNTIYF. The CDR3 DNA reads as TGTGCCAGCAGCCCACTCGGAGGTTCTGGAAACACCATATATTTT.

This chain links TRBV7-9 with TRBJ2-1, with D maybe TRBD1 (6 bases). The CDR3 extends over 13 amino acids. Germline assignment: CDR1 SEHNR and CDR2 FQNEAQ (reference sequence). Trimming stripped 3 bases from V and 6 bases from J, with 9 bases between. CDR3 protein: CASSFTQGNEQFF. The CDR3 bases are TGTGCCAGCAGCTTTACACAGGGCAATGAGCAGTTCTTC. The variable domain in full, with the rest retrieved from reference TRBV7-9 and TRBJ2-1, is DTGVSQNPRHKITKRGQNVTFRCDPISEHNRLYWYRQTLGQGPEFLTYFQNEAQLEKSRLLSDRFSAERPKGSFSTLEIQRTEQGDSAMYLCASSFTQGNEQFFGPGTRLTVL.

The CDR3: CASRPGQGINEQFF. CDR3 sequence (DNA): TGTGCCAGCAGGCCGGGACAGGGGATAAATGAGCAGTTCTTC. The chain combines TRBV2 with TRBJ2-1; 10 bases are shared with TRBD1. CDR3 length equals 14 residues. Trimming removed 6 bases from V and 7 bases from J; junction bases left unmatched: 6. From germline, CDR1 is SNHLY and CDR2 FYNNEI.

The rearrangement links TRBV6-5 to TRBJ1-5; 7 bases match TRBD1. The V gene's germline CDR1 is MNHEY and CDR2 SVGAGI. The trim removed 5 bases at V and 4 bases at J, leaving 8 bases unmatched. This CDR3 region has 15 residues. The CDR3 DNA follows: TGTGCCAGCAGTAAGGAGCCAGGGGGGAATCAGCCCCAGCATTTT. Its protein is CASSKEPGGNQPQHF.